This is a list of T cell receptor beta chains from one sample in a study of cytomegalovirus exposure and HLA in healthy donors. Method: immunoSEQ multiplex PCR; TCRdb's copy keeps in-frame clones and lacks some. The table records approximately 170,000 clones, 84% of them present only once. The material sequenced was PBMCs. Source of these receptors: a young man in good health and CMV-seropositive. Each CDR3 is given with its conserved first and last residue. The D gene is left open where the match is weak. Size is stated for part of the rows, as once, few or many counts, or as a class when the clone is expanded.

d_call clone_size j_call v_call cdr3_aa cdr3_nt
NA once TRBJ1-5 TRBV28 CASSATGPSNQPQHF TGTGCCAGCAGTGCGACAGGACCTAGCAATCAGCCCCAGCATTTT
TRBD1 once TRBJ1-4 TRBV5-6 CASSLAGTGDEKLFF TGTGCCAGCAGCTTGGCCGGGACAGGAGATGAAAAACTGTTTTTT
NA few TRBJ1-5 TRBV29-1 CSVGGLPNQPQHF TGCAGCGTGGGCGGACTTCCCAATCAGCCCCAGCATTTT
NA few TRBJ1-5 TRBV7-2 CASSLAGLPQHF TGTGCCAGCAGCTTAGCGGGGCTTCCCCAGCATTTT
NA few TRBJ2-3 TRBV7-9 CASSSNTDTQYF TGTGCCAGCAGTTCCAACACAGATACGCAGTATTTT
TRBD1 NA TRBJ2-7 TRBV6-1 CASRHQGAMNEQYF TGTGCCAGCAGACATCAGGGGGCCATGAACGAGCAGTACTTC
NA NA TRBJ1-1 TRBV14 CASSHPETGKNTEAFF TGTGCCAGCAGCCACCCCGAAACAGGGAAGAACACTGAAGCTTTCTTT
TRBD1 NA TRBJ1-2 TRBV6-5 CASSYSAGGPYGYTF TGTGCCAGCAGTTACTCGGCAGGGGGCCCCTATGGCTACACCTTC
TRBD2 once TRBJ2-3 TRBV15 CATSSRIRLAGIFNNTDTQYF TGTGCCACCAGCAGTAGGATACGACTAGCGGGGATTTTTAACAACACAGATACGCAGTATTTT
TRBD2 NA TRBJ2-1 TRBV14 CASSRTSGTNNEQFF TGTGCCAGCAGCCGCACTAGCGGGACAAACAATGAGCAGTTCTTC
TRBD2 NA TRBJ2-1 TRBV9 CASSVPPSGAYNEQFF TGTGCCAGCAGCGTCCCACCTAGCGGGGCTTACAATGAGCAGTTCTTC
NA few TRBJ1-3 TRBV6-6 CASSYLGAQGNTIYF TGTGCCAGCAGTTATCTGGGGGCGCAGGGAAACACCATATATTTT
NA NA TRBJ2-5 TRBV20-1 CSASFGTQYF TGCAGTGCTAGTTTCGGGACCCAGTACTTC
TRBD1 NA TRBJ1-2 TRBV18 CASSPGQPDYYGYTF TGTGCCAGCTCCCCGGGACAGCCGGACTACTATGGCTACACCTTC
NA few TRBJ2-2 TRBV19 CASSIAGNTGELFF TGTGCCAGTAGTATAGCGGGGAACACCGGGGAGCTGTTTTTT
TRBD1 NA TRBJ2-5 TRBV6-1 CASRTGGPGTQYF TGTGCCAGCAGGACAGGGGGCCCGGGGACCCAGTACTTC
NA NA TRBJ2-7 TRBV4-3 CASSHDRKREQYF TGCGCCAGCAGCCATGACAGGAAACGCGAGCAGTACTTC
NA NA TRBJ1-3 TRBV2 CANLRGDNGSGNTIYF TGTGCCAACCTCAGAGGGGACAACGGGTCCGGAAACACCATATATTTT
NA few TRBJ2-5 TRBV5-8 CASSLIETDPEPQYF TGTGCCAGCAGCTTGATCGAGACAGACCCTGAGCCCCAGTACTTC
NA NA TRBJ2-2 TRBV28 CASWRANTGELFF TGTGCCAGCTGGCGGGCGAACACCGGGGAGCTGTTTTTT
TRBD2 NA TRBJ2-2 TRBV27 CASPVASGANTGELFF TGTGCCAGCCCCGTGGCTAGCGGCGCGAACACCGGGGAGCTGTTTTTT
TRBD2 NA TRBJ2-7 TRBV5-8 CARTPGRGGPLSYEQYF TGTGCCAGAACCCCGGGGCGGGGGGGTCCCCTCTCCTACGAGCAGTACTTC
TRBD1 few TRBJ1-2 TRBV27 CASSARDSYGYTF TGTGCCAGCAGTGCGAGGGACAGCTATGGCTACACCTTC
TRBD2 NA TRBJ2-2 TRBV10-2 CASRLAGLNTGELFF TGCGCCAGCCGACTAGCGGGACTGAACACCGGGGAGCTGTTTTTT
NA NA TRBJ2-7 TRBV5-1 CASSFSGSHEQYF TGCGCCAGCAGCTTTTCCGGGAGCCACGAGCAGTACTTC
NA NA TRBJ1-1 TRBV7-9 CASSYPGHLNTEAFF TGTGCCAGCAGCTACCCGGGACACCTGAACACTGAAGCTTTCTTT
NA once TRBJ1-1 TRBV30 CAWSRLNTEAFF TGTGCCTGGTCGCGGTTGAACACTGAAGCTTTCTTT
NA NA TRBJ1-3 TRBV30 CAWSVQGPFSGNTIYF TGTGCCTGGAGCGTACAGGGTCCTTTCTCTGGAAACACCATATATTTT
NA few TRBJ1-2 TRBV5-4 CASSFDRDYGYTF TGTGCCAGCAGCTTTGACAGAGACTATGGCTACACCTTC
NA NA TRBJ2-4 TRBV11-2 CASSLDRADIQYF TGTGCCAGCAGCTTAGACAGGGCGGACATTCAGTACTTC
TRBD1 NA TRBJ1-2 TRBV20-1 CSAIQGVGYTF TGCAGTGCGATACAGGGGGTTGGCTACACCTTC
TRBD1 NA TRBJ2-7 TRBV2 CASRAGTGPYEQYF TGTGCCAGCAGGGCCGGGACAGGGCCCTACGAGCAGTACTTC
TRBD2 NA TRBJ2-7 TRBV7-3 CASSLRGTSSSEQYF TGTGCCAGCAGCTTAAGGGGGACTAGCAGTTCCGAGCAGTACTTC
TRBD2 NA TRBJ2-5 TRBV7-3 CASSFNWGLAGANQETQYF TGTGCCAGCAGCTTTAATTGGGGACTAGCGGGGGCCAACCAAGAGACCCAGTACTTC
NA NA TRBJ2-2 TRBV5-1 CASSLRPGDAGELFF TGCGCCAGCAGCTTGAGGCCAGGGGATGCCGGGGAGCTGTTTTTT
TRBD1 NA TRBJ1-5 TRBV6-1 CASRRQGFQPQHF TGTGCCAGCAGAAGACAGGGGTTTCAGCCCCAGCATTTT
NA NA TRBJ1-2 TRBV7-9 CASSSETGYTF TGTGCCAGCAGCTCGGAGACTGGCTACACCTTC
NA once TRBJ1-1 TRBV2 CASAPRQFTEAFF TGTGCCAGCGCCCCCCGACAGTTCACTGAAGCTTTCTTT
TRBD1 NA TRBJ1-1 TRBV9 CASSPGTGLMEAFF TGTGCCAGCAGCCCCGGGACAGGTTTGATGGAAGCTTTCTTT